These 5 T cell receptor beta chains share one sample of origin, sequenced in a study of response to subunit inactivated influenza vaccine. TCRdb independently ran MiXCR on the RT-PCR reads; one entry per CDR3 protein. The sample holds about 540,000 distinct CDR3 sequences, around 25% seen once. These sequences were also reported in another study, on T cells expressing NK-cell markers. Turning to that study: Generation of TCR beta cDNA was performed by 5'RACE template switching incorporating UMIs.

The input for sequencing was CD4+ T cells sorted from PBMCs, taken roughly 12 days after vaccination. The receptors were sampled from a man aged 50-60 years who received an inactivated influenza vaccine.

This clonotype was counted a few times. CDR3 nucleotides: TGCGCCAGCAGCTTAGAACAGCCTAATTCACCCCTCCACTTT. This translates into CASSLEQPNSPLHF. The rearrangement links TRBV5-1 to TRBJ1-6; no reliable D call. This CDR3 is built from 14 residues. CDR1 and CDR2 from the germline V gene are SGHRS and YFSETQ. V lost 2 bases and J lost 6, with 9 bases in between.

The sample holds a few counts of this clonotype. This chain uses TRBV5-1 with TRBJ2-3; 7 nucleotides agree with TRBD1. Germline-derived CDR1 and CDR2 are SGHRS and YFSETQ. V was pared by 3 bases and J by 0 bases, with 7 bases of the junction left unmatched. This CDR3 region has 16 residues. CDR3 sequence: CASSSAAGGSTDTQYF. Written as DNA, the CDR3 is TGCGCCAGCAGCTCGGCGGCAGGGGGAAGCACAGATACGCAGTATTTT.

This clonotype has just a few counts. The V gene is TRBV3-1, the J gene TRBJ2-1; no clear D. Germline V gene lookup returns CDR1 LGHDT and CDR2 YNNKEL (reference sequence). CDR3 length equals 11 residues. The V and J ends lost 1 base and 10 bases respectively, with 5 bases between them. CDR3 in DNA: TGTGCCAGCAGCCAAGTAAAAGAGCAGTTCTTC. Protein: CASSQVKEQFF.

The gene calls are TRBV4-1 and TRBJ2-1, with 7 positions matching TRBD2. The CDR3 has 14 amino acids. Germline CDR1 MGHRA, CDR2 YSYEKL. The junction had 0 bases not matched to a gene; V was cut back by 0 bases and J by 4 bases. The CDR3 region has the DNA TGCGCCAGCAGCCAAGAACTAGCGTACAATGAGCAGTTCTTC. Its protein is CASSQELAYNEQFF.

The chain joins TRBV6-1 to TRBJ2-1; TRBD2 might be the D (6 bases). This CDR3 comprises 14 residues. V was trimmed by 8 bases and J by 6 bases, leaving 17 bases between them. The germline V gene encodes CDR1 MNHNS and CDR2 SASEGT. The CDR3 protein is CASSIGGPGNEQFF. The CDR3 DNA is TGTGCCAGCTCGATAGGAGGGCCTGGCAATGAGCAGTTCTTC.